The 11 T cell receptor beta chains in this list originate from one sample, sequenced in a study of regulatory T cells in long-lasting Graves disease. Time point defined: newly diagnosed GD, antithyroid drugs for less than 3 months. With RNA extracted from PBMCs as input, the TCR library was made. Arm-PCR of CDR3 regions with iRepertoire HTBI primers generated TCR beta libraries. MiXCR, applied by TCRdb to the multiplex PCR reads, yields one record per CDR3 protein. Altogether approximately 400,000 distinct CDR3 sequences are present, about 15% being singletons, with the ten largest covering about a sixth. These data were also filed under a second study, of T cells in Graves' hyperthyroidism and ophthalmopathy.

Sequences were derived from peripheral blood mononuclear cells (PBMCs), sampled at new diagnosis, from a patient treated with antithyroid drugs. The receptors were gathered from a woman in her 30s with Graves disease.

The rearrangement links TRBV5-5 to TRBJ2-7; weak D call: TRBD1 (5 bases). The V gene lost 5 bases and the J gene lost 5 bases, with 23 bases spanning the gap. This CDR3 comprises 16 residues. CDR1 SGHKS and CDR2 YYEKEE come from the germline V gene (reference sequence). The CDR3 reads CASSKVPGIQNDEQYF. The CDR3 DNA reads TGTGCCAGCAGTAAGGTCCCAGGGATCCAAAATGACGAGCAGTACTTC. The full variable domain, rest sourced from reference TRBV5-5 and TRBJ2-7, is DAGVTQSPTHLIKTRGQQVTLRCSPISGHKSVSWYQQVLGQGPQFIFQYYEKEERGRGNFPDRFSARQFPNYSSELNVNALLLGDSALYLCASSKVPGIQNDEQYFGPGTRLTVT.

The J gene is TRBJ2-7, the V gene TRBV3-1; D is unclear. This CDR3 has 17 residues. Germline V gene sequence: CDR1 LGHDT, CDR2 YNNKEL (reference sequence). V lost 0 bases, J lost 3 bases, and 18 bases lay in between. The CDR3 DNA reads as TGTGCCAGCAGCCAAGATCCCGGAGTCGGGCGGAACTACGAGCAGTACTTC. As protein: CASSQDPGVGRNYEQYF.

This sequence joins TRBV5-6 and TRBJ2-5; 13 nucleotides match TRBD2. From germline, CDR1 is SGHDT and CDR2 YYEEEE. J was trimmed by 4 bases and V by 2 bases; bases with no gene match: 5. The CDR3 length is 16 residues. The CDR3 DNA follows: TGTGCCAGCAGCTTCCGGACTAGCGGGAGTGTAGAGACCCAGTACTTC. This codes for CASSFRTSGSVETQYF.

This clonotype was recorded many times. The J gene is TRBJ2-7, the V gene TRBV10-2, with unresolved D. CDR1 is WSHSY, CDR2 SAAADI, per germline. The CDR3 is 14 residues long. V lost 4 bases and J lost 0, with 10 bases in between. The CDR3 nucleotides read TGCGCCAGCAGTGTCGACGGATACTCCTACGAGCAGTACTTC. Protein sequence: CASSVDGYSYEQYF.

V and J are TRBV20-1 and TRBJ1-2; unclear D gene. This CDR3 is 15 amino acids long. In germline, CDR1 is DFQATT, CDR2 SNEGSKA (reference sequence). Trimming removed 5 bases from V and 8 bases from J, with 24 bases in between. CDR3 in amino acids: CSASPNTGIKVGYTF. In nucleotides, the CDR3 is TGCAGTGCTTCACCGAATACCGGGATTAAAGTAGGCTACACCTTC.

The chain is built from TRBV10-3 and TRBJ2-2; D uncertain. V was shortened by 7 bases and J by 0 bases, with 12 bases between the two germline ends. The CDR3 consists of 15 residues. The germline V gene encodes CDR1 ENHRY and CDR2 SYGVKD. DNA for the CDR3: TGTGCCATCACGGGCGGATCCGCGAACACCGGGGAGCTGTTTTTT. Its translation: CAITGGSANTGELFF.

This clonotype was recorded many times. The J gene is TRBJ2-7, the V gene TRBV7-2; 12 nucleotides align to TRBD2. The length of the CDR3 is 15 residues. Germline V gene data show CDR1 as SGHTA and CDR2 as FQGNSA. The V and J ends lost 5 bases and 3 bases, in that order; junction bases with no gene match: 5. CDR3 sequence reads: CASSRGLAGNYEQYF. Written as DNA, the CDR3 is TGTGCCAGCAGCCGCGGACTAGCGGGGAACTACGAGCAGTACTTC.

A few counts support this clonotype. As DNA, the CDR3 is TGTGCCAGCAAGATGGAGGACAGGGTTTCACCCCTCCACTTT. This translates into CASKMEDRVSPLHF. This sequence joins TRBV6-1 and TRBJ1-6; TRBD1 matches at 8 bases. CDR3 length: 14 residues. Germline trimming cut 7 bases from V and 9 bases from J; bases unmatched to any gene: 8. Germline loops: CDR1 MNHNS, CDR2 SASEGT.

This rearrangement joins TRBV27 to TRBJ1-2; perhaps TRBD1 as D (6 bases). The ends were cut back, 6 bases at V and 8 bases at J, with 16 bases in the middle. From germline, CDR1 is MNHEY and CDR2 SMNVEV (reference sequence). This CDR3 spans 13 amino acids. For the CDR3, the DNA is TGTGCCAGCAGCCCAACAGGGAGCCTGGGCTACACCTTC. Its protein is CASSPTGSLGYTF.

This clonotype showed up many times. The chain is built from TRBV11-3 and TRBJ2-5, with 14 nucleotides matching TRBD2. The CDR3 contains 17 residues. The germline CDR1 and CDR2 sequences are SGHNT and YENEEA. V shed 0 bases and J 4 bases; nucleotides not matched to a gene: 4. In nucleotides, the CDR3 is TGTGCCAGCAGCTTAGAATCTGGACTAGCGGGAGGAGAGACCCAGTACTTC. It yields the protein CASSLESGLAGGETQYF.

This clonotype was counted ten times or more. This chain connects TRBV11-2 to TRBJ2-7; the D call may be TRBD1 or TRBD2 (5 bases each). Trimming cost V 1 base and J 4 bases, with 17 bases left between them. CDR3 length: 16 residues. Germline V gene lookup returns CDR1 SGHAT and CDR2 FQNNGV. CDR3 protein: CASSLALGDLPYEQYF. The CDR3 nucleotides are TGTGCCAGCAGCTTAGCGCTGGGGGACCTCCCTTACGAGCAGTACTTC.